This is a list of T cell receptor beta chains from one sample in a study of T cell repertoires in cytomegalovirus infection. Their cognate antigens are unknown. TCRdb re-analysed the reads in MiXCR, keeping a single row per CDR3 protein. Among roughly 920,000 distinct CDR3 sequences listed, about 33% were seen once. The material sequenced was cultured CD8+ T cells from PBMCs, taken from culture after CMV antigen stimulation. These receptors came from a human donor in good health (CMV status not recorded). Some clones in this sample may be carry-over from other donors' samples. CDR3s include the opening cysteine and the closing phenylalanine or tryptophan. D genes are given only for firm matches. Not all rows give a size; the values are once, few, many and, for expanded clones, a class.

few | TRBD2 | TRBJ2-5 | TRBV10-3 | TGTGCCATCAGTGTAGCGGGGGAAGAAGAGACCCAGTACTTC | CAISVAGEEETQYF
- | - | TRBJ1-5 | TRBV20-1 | TGCAGTGCTAGAGATGGGGTGCAGCCCCAGCATTTT | CSARDGVQPQHF
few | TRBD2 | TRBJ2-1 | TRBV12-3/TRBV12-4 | TGTGCCAGCAAACGAGGAGGGGACGGGGGGACGAGAAGCTCCTACAATGAGCAGTTCTTC | CASKRGGDGGTRSSYNEQFF
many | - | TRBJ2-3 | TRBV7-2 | TGTGCCAGCAGCCTAAGGGGGACAGGGTCGAGCGGGGGAGTCACAGATACGCAGTATTTT | CASSLRGTGSSGGVTDTQYF
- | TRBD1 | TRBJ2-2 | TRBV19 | TGTGCCAGTAGATCCGGGACAGGGCTCACCGGGGAGCTGTTTTTT | CASRSGTGLTGELFF
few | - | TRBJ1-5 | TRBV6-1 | TGTGCCAGCAGTGAATGGACACCGGACGATCAGCCCCAGCATTTT | CASSEWTPDDQPQHF
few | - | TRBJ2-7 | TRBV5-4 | TGTGCCAGCAGCCCGAGGGGTTGGGGCGAGCAGTACTTC | CASSPRGWGEQYF
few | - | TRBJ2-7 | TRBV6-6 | TGTGCCAGCAGTTACGTGGGGGCCTACGAGCAGTACTTC | CASSYVGAYEQYF
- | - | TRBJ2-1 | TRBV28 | TGTGCCAGCAGGGATTGGGGTGAGCGGGCGGGCGTGGAGCAGTTCTTC | CASRDWGERAGVEQFF
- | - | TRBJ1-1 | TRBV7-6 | TGTGCCAGCAGCCCGGACAGTATATTGAACACTGAAGCTTTCTTT | CASSPDSILNTEAFF
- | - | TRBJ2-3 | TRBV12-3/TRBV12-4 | TGTGCCAGCAGTTTAGTCTCGGTAACAGATACGCAGTATTTT | CASSLVSVTDTQYF
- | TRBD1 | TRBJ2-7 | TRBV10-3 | TGTGCCATCAGTGAAGGGACAGTTTCCTACGAGCAGTACTTC | CAISEGTVSYEQYF
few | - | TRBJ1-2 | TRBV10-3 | TGTGCCATCAGTGTTACAGGCCGGGGCTACACCTTC | CAISVTGRGYTF
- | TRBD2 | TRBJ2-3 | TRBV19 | TGTGCCAGTAGTTTCGGACTAGCGGGAACTAGCACAGATACGCAGTATTTT | CASSFGLAGTSTDTQYF
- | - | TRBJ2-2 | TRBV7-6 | TGTGCCAGCAGCCTGACGGGACGTCTCAGTAACGCCGGGGAGCTGTTTTTT | CASSLTGRLSNAGELFF
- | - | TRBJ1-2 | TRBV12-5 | TGTGCTAGTGGTTTGGTTCCCCAGGAGTTTAACTATGGCTACACCTTC | CASGLVPQEFNYGYTF
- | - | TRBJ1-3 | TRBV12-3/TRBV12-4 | TGTGCCAGCAGTTTAGGCCGAAGTCTCGGAAACACCATATATTTT | CASSLGRSLGNTIYF
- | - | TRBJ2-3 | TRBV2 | TGTGCCAGCATCGTGGCAGATACGCAGTATTTT | CASIVADTQYF
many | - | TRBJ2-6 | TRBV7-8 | TGTGCCAGCAGCTTAGGACTGACCGGCGTCAACGTCCTGACTTTC | CASSLGLTGVNVLTF
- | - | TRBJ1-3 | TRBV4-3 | TGCGCCAGCAGTTGGGCCGACGGAGGCCCCTCTGGAAACACCATATATTTT | CASSWADGGPSGNTIYF
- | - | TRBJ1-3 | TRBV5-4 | TGTGCCAGCAGCTGGGTCTGGGGGCGAGGAAACACCATATATTTT | CASSWVWGRGNTIYF
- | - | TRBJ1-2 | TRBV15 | TGTGCCACCAGCAGAGGTGGCGGTTTTAACTATGGCTACACCTTC | CATSRGGGFNYGYTF
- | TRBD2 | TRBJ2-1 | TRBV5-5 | TGTGCCAGCAGCTTGGTGGCGGGGGACCTCTTGGGGTACAATGAGCAGTTCTTC | CASSLVAGDLLGYNEQFF
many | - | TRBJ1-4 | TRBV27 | TGTGCCAGCAGACCTGGACTGCATGAAAAACTGTTTTTT | CASRPGLHEKLFF
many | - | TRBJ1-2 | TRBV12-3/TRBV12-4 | TGTGCCAGCAGTTTGACAGTCACTTATGGCTACACCTTC | CASSLTVTYGYTF
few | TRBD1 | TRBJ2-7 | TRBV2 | TGTGCCAGCACGACAGGGCACTACGAGCAGTACTTC | CASTTGHYEQYF
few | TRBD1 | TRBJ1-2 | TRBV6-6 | TGTGCCAGCAGCCATCAGGACAGGGGGCCGATTAACTATGGCTACACCTTC | CASSHQDRGPINYGYTF
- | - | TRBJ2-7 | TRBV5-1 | TGCGCCAGCAGCTTGGGGCAGGGTAGCGACGAGCAGTACTTC | CASSLGQGSDEQYF
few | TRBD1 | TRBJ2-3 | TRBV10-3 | TGTGCCATCAGCGACAGACAGGGAGATACGCAGTATTTT | CAISDRQGDTQYF
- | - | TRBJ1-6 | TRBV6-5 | TGTGCCAGCAGTAAGGCGACAGGAGCCCTTATCTTTAATTCACCCCTCCACTTT | CASSKATGALIFNSPLHF
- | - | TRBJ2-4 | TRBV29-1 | TGCAGCTTCTGGGCAGGGCAGAACATTCAGTACTTC | CSFWAGQNIQYF
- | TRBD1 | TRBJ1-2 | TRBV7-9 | TGTGCCAGCAGCTCGGGGGACAGGGTCCATGGCTACACCTTC | CASSSGDRVHGYTF
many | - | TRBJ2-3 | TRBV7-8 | TGTGCCAGCACCGTTGCTAGCACAGATACGCAGTATTTT | CASTVASTDTQYF
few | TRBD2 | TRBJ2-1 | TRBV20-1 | TGCAGTGCTAGGAATAGCGGGGGGGAAATGAAGCAGTTCTTC | CSARNSGGEMKQFF
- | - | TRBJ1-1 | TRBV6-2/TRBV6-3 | TGTGCCAGCCTTAGGGTTACTGAAGCTTTCTTT | CASLRVTEAFF
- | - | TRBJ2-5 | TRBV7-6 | TGTGCCAGCAGCTTATGGTCGGTCACAGAGACCCAGTACTTC | CASSLWSVTETQYF
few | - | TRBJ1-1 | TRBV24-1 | TGTGCCACCCGGACCCCCGGTGGGACTGAAGCTTTCTTT | CATRTPGGTEAFF
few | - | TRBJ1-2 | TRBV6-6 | TGTGCCAGCAAACCTCCTTCAGAGGGACCGCTCTATGGCTACACCTTC | CASKPPSEGPLYGYTF
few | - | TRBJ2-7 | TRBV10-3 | TGTGCCATCACCCGTACCGGAGGTGTTTCCCCTCTCGAGCAGTACTTC | CAITRTGGVSPLEQYF
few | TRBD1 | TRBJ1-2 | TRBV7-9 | TGTGCCAGCAGCTTAGTGATGACAGGGGGCCGGGGCTACACCTTC | CASSLVMTGGRGYTF
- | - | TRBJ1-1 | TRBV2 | TGTGCCAGCATAGGGGGGCCGGTGAACACTGAAGCTTTCTTT | CASIGGPVNTEAFF
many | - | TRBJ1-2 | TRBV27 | TGTGCCAGCAGTTTGTCCACAGGGTCTCTCAATGGCTACACCTTC | CASSLSTGSLNGYTF
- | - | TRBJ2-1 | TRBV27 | TGTGCCAGCAGCACTGAACAGGGCACCTCTTCGAAGCAGTTCTTC | CASSTEQGTSSKQFF
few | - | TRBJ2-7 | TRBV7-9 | TGTGCCAGCAGCTTACTGGAACAGGGCTACGAGCAGTACTTC | CASSLLEQGYEQYF